Each of the 22 T cell receptor beta chains below was sequenced from the same sample in a study of blood T cell repertoires in COVID-19. Here immunoSEQ multiplex PCR was the method, and the copy in TCRdb shows in-frame clones only, minus some. Of about 160,000 clones in the sample, around 82% are singletons; the top ten hold around 18%. The source material was PBMCs or T cells enriched from blood (not recorded which). The source of these receptors is a man in his 60s who had recovered from COVID-19.

The rearrangement uses TRBV3-1 (or the pseudogene TRBV3-2) and TRBJ2-7, with TRBD1 identical over 9 bases. The trim removed 1 base at V and 0 bases at J, leaving 4 bases unmatched. CDR3 length equals 16 residues. Germline assignment: CDR1 LGHDT and CDR2 YNNKEL (reference sequence). This CDR3 is CASSQVETGGSYEQYF. Written as DNA, the CDR3 is TGTGCCAGCAGCCAAGTTGAGACAGGGGGCTCCTACGAGCAGTACTTC.

The chain uses TRBV20-1 and TRBJ2-7; no definite D call. The CDR3 length is 15 residues. The ends were cut back, 3 bases at V and 5 bases at J, with 20 bases in the middle. Germline CDR1 reads DFQATT; CDR2 reads SNEGSKA (reference sequence). The chain's CDR3 is CSASRQRLSLDEQYF. For the CDR3, the DNA is TGCAGTGCTAGTCGGCAGCGTCTCAGTCTGGACGAGCAGTACTTC.

The chain recombines TRBV25-1 with TRBJ1-4; 8 nucleotides agree with TRBD1. Germline V gene data show CDR1 as MGHDK and CDR2 as SYGVNS. With 3 bases clipped from V and 2 bases from J, the junction kept 8 bases outside the gene matches. The CDR3 covers 17 residues. Here the CDR3 reads CASSDDTGGGTNEKLFF. CDR3 DNA: TGTGCCAGCAGTGACGACACAGGGGGAGGCACTAATGAAAAACTGTTTTTT.

The chain carries TRBV21-1 and TRBJ2-3; the D call in the table, TRBD1, was not verified against the DNA. TRBV21-1 is flagged as a pseudogene. The CDR3 runs 23 residues. CDR3 protein: CASSNESPGQGPGLPENTDTQYF. The CDR3 nucleotides read TGTGCCAGCAGCAACGAATCCCCGGGACAGGGCCCGGGACTTCCCGAGAACACAGATACGCAGTATTTT.

This chain uses TRBV4-1 with TRBJ1-2, with D tentatively TRBD1 (5 bases). Trimming stripped 4 bases from V and 8 bases from J, with 23 bases between. CDR1 MGHRA and CDR2 YSYEKL come from the germline V gene. The CDR3 spans 16 residues. CDR3 amino acids: CASSLAPTGNQEGYTF. CDR3 nucleotides: TGCGCCAGCAGCCTCGCCCCTACAGGCAATCAGGAAGGCTACACCTTC.

This sequence joins TRBV18 and TRBJ1-1, with D uncertain. Germline values: CDR1 KGHSH, CDR2 LQKENI. V shed 5 bases and J shed 3 bases, with 10 bases lying between them. This CDR3 comprises 13 residues. The CDR3 loop reads CASSGRDHTEAFF. The CDR3 DNA sequence: TGTGCCAGCTCAGGCCGGGATCACACTGAAGCTTTCTTT.

The gene calls are TRBV5-1 and TRBJ1-2; D gene ambiguous. The V end lost 0 bases, the J end lost 6 bases, and 15 bases lay between the germline ends. Per the germline V gene, CDR1 is SGHRS and CDR2 is YFSETQ. CDR3 size: 15 residues. CDR3 region: CASSLDPPYGDGYTF. DNA for the CDR3: TGCGCCAGCAGCTTGGATCCGCCGTACGGGGATGGCTACACCTTC.

The chain has TRBV21-1 and TRBJ1-4. TRBV21-1 is a pseudogene segment. The CDR3 is 15 amino acids. The CDR3 reads CASSPPPRGNEKLFF. The CDR3 DNA reads as TGTGCCAGCAGCCCTCCTCCCCGGGGGAATGAAAAACTGTTTTTT.

J is TRBJ2-3 and V is TRBV14; TRBD2 matches 12 bases. Germline V gives CDR1 SGHDN, CDR2 FVKESK. The junction had 3 bases not matched to a gene; V was cut back by 3 bases and J by 2 bases. CDR3 size: 16 residues. The CDR3 is CASSHGLAGYTDTQYF. DNA of the CDR3: TGTGCCAGCAGCCACGGACTAGCGGGGTACACAGATACGCAGTATTTT.

The rearrangement joins TRBV6-6 to TRBJ2-5; TRBD2 aligns across 14 bases. CDR3 size: 17 residues. The V and J ends lost 5 bases and 5 bases, in that order; junction bases with no gene match: 10. Looked up from germline, CDR1 is MNHNY and CDR2 is SVGAGI (reference sequence). The CDR3 loop reads CASSPSGLAGVGETQYF. Here the CDR3 DNA reads TGTGCCAGCAGTCCTTCGGGACTAGCGGGAGTGGGGGAGACCCAGTACTTC.

The rearrangement links TRBV6-5 to TRBJ2-1; 9 nucleotides match TRBD2. Trimming at V came to 8 bases and at J to 0 bases, leaving 5 bases not matched to a gene. Germline V lookup: CDR1 MNHEY, CDR2 SVGAGI. CDR3 length: 15 amino acids. CDR3 nucleotide sequence: TGTGCCAGCGCACTAGCGGGCAGCTCCTACAATGAGCAGTTCTTC. Its translation is CASALAGSSYNEQFF.

The chain combines TRBV5-4 with TRBJ1-6, with D possibly TRBD1 on 5 matching bases. The CDR3 has 15 residues. V gave up 1 base and J gave up 7 bases, with 12 bases separating them. Germline V gene lookup returns CDR1 SGHNT and CDR2 YYREEE (reference sequence). The CDR3 bases are TGTGCCAGCAGCTTGCAGGCAGGGCCCAATTCACCCCTCCACTTT. Encoded protein: CASSLQAGPNSPLHF.

This clone was picked up one time. The chain is built from TRBV11-2 and TRBJ1-2; D call uncertain. Germline V gene lookup returns CDR1 SGHAT and CDR2 FQNNGV. This CDR3 comprises 17 residues. The V and J ends lost 5 bases and 0 bases respectively, with 19 bases between them. The CDR3 nucleotides read TGTGCCAGCAGCCTTCTACCCCGACAAGCCTCTAACTATGGCTACACCTTC. Translating it yields CASSLLPRQASNYGYTF.

V usage is TRBV11-1 and J usage is TRBJ2-7; D is possibly TRBD1 (6 bases). The CDR3 has 15 residues. CDR1 and CDR2 (germline): SGHAT, FQDESV (reference sequence). With 6 bases removed from V and 1 base from J, the gap between germline ends came to 16 bases. CDR3 bases: TGTGCCAGCAGTAACCCGGGACACTCGTCCTACGAGCAGTACTTC. As protein: CASSNPGHSSYEQYF.

The chain combines TRBV5-1 with TRBJ1-4, with 8 bases matching TRBD1. The germline V gene has CDR1 SGHRS and CDR2 YFSETQ. The CDR3 consists of 15 residues. V was pared by 5 bases and J by 4 bases, with 7 bases of the junction left unmatched. CDR3 residues: CASRSGQGYNEKLFF. DNA of the CDR3: TGCGCCAGCAGATCCGGACAGGGTTATAATGAAAAACTGTTTTTT.

The chain has TRBV6-2 or TRBV6-3 and TRBJ2-2; 10 nucleotides line up with TRBD2. The J segment lost 0 bases and the V segment lost 7 bases, leaving 8 bases of the junction unmatched. Looked up from germline, CDR1 is MNHEY and CDR2 is SVGEGT. The CDR3 consists of 17 residues. The CDR3 coding sequence is TGTGCCAGCACCCCCCTTGGGACTAGCGCGAACACCGGGGAGCTGTTTTTT. Translation gives CASTPLGTSANTGELFF.

This chain links TRBV29-1 with TRBJ2-3; possibly TRBD2 for D (6 bases). V dropped 4 bases and J dropped 1 base, with 15 bases sitting between them. The CDR3 has 15 amino acids. Germline V gene data show CDR1 as SQVTM and CDR2 as ANQGSEA. In nucleotides, the CDR3 is TGCAGCGTTGTTTACGGGGGATGGGGCACAGATACGCAGTATTTT. Translation gives CSVVYGGWGTDTQYF.

The chain combines TRBV30 with TRBJ1-2, with 8 bases fitting TRBD1. V dropped 0 bases and J dropped 7; count of bases not matched to a gene: 4. This CDR3 contains 13 residues. Germline CDR1 GTSNPN, CDR2 SVGIG (reference sequence). The CDR3 DNA reads TGTGCCTGGAGTGTCCAGGGGGCGGCTGGCTACACCTTC. Its protein is CAWSVQGAAGYTF. Drawing the rest from reference TRBV30 and TRBJ1-2, the complete variable domain is SQTIHQWPATLVQPVGSPLSLECTVEGTSNPNLYWYRQAAGRGLQLLFYSVGIGQISSEVPQNLSASRPQDRQFILSSKKLLLSDSGFYLCAWSVQGAAGYTFGSGTRLTVV.

V is TRBV6-5 and J is TRBJ2-7; possible D gene TRBD2, 6 bases. Trimming stripped 6 bases from V and 5 bases from J, with 17 bases between. CDR3 size: 14 residues. Germline V gene data show CDR1 as MNHEY and CDR2 as SVGAGI. In DNA, the CDR3 is TGTGCCAGCAGACAAGGGACCGGGAGACACGAGCAGTACTTC. This translates into CASRQGTGRHEQYF.

This clone was seen repeatedly, ten times or more. DNA for the CDR3: TGCGCCAGCAGCGTACAGGGAGCCCTGATTGAAAAACTGTTTTTT. Translating gives CASSVQGALIEKLFF. The chain carries TRBV5-1 and TRBJ1-4, with D perhaps TRBD1 (6 bases). Trimming took off 4 bases at V and 7 bases at J, with 17 bases between the two ends. The CDR3 covers 15 residues. Germline CDR1 reads SGHRS; CDR2 reads YFSETQ.

This rearrangement joins TRBV11-2 to TRBJ2-3, with 9 bases that match TRBD1. The CDR3 has 17 amino acids. V gave up 5 bases and J gave up 3 bases; unmatched junction bases: 12. Germline V gives CDR1 SGHAT, CDR2 FQNNGV. CDR3: CASSVSRDRVLTDTQYF. The DNA for the CDR3 is TGTGCCAGCAGCGTCTCCCGGGACAGGGTCTTGACAGATACGCAGTATTTT.

The rearrangement links TRBV7-2 to TRBJ1-5; TRBD1 is a possible D gene (6 bases). The ends were cut back, 6 bases at V and 7 bases at J, with 22 bases in the middle. This CDR3 is built from 16 residues. Germline loops: CDR1 SGHTA, CDR2 FQGNSA. The CDR3 nucleotides are TGTGCCAGCAGTACCGGGACATCCAATCTACGGCAGCCCCAGCATTTT. Protein: CASSTGTSNLRQPQHF.